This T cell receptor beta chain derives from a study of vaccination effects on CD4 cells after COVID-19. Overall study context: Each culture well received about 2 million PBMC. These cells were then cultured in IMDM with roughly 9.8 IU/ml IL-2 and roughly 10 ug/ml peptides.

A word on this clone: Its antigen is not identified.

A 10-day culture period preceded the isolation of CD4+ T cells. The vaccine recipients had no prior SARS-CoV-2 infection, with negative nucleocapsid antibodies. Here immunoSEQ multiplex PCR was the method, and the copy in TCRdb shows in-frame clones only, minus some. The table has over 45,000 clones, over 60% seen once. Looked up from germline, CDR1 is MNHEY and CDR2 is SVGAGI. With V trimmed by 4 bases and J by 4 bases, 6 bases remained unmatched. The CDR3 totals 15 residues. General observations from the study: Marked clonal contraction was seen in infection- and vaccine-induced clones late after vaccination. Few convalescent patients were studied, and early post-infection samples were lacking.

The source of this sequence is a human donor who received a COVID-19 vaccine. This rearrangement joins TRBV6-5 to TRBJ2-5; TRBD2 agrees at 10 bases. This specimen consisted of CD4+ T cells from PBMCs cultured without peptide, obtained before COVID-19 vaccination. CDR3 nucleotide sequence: TGTGCCAGCAGTTCCGGGACTAGCGCAGGAGAGACCCAGTACTTC. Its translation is CASSSGTSAGETQYF.